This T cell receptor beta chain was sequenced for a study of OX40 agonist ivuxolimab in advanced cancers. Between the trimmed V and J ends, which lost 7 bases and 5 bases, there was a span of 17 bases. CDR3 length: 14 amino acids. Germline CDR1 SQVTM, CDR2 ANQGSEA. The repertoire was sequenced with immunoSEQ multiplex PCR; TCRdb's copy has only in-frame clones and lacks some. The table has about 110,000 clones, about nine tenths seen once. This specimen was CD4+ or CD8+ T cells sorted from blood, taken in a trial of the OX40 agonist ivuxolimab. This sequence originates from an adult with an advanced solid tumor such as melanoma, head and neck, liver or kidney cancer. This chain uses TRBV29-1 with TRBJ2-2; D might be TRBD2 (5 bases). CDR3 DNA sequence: TGCAGCGCTAGGACTCTTGGGGATACCGGGGAGCTGTTTTTT. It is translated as CSARTLGDTGELFF.